Following are 23 T cell receptor beta chains from one sample sequenced in a study of blood T cells in healthy people across ages. A second PCR of about 7 to 12 cycles used a sample-barcoded 5' primer and a J-beta primer mix. TCRdb re-called the 5' RACE reads through MiXCR, storing one row per CDR3 protein. The sample holds around 850,000 distinct CDR3 sequences; about 36% are singletons and the top ten take approximately 12%. The source material was blood. The receptors originated from a man younger than 35 in good health.

As to this clonotype: At one boundary the junction diverges from the germline segment, which might be a read error. The chain links TRBV5-1 to TRBJ2-3; D is unresolved. Germline CDR1 is SGHRS and CDR2 is YFSETQ. CDR3 size: 14 residues. The CDR3 coding sequence is TGCGCCAGAAGCTTGGGGTCTTTGACAGATACGCAGTATTTT. This gives the protein CARSLGSLTDTQYF.

This clonotype has a count of ten or more. J is TRBJ2-5 and V is TRBV20-1; TRBD2 agrees at 9 bases. The V segment lost 2 bases and the J segment 3 bases; nucleotides outside the gene matches: 7. CDR1 is DFQATT, CDR2 SNEGSKA, per germline (reference sequence). CDR3 length: 15 residues. CDR3 sequence: CSARPRTSVEETQYF. As DNA, the CDR3 is TGCAGTGCTAGACCCCGGACTAGCGTGGAAGAGACCCAGTACTTC.

The chain links TRBV20-1 to TRBJ2-2; no reliable D call. Germline CDR1 and CDR2: DFQATT and SNEGSKA (reference sequence). This CDR3 has 17 residues. V was trimmed by 0 bases and J by 1 base, leaving 15 bases between them. CDR3 loop: CSARDRENPWNTGELFF. CDR3 DNA: TGCAGTGCTAGAGATCGAGAGAATCCCTGGAACACCGGGGAGCTGTTTTTT.

At least ten counts were recorded for this clonotype. The chain carries TRBV20-1 and TRBJ2-3; 8 nucleotides match TRBD2. Germline V gene data show CDR1 as DFQATT and CDR2 as SNEGSKA (reference sequence). CDR3 size: 16 residues. V shed 2 bases, J shed 2 bases, and the junction held 9 bases outside the gene matches. The CDR3 here is CSARTRLARSTDTQYF. The CDR3 bases are TGCAGTGCTAGAACGCGACTAGCGAGATCCACAGATACGCAGTATTTT.

This clonotype appeared many times. The chain links TRBV29-1 to TRBJ2-1; D is undetermined. Trimming removed 4 bases at V and 7 bases at J, with 5 bases between. The germline CDR1 and CDR2 sequences are SQVTM and ANQGSEA. CDR3 length: 10 residues. The CDR3 is CSVVNNEQFF. The CDR3 DNA sequence: TGCAGCGTTGTCAATAATGAGCAGTTCTTC.

The chain links TRBV12-3 or TRBV12-4 to TRBJ2-5, with 7 bases matching TRBD1. TRBJ2-7 explains the end of the DNA better; the J call may be wrong. The CDR3 length is 15 residues. CDR3 loop: CASSPPRQGISEQYF. CDR3 DNA: TGTGCCAGCAGTCCCCCTCGACAGGGCATCTCCGAGCAGTACTTC.

This clonotype was counted at least ten times. V usage is TRBV5-1 and J usage is TRBJ2-7, with D perhaps matching TRBD1 (6 bases). The V end lost 4 bases, the J end lost 3 bases, and 11 bases lay between the germline ends. Germline CDR1 SGHRS, CDR2 YFSETQ. CDR3 length: 13 amino acids. The chain's CDR3 is CASSAEQGYEQYF. The CDR3 bases are TGCGCCAGCAGCGCGGAACAGGGCTACGAGCAGTACTTC. The full variable domain, its missing parts supplied by reference TRBV5-1 and TRBJ2-7, is KAGVTQTPRYLIKTRGQQVTLSCSPISGHRSVSWYQQTPGQGLQFLFEYFSETQRNKGNFPGRFSGRQFSNSRSEMNVSTLELGDSALYLCASSAEQGYEQYFGPGTRLTVT.

The chain is built from TRBV12-3 or TRBV12-4 and TRBJ2-4; 12 bases are shared with TRBD1. The CDR3 has 16 residues. J lost 13 bases, V lost 3 bases, and 13 bases had no gene match. Here the CDR3 DNA reads TGTGCCAGCAGTTTCACCCGGGACAGGGGGCCTAATGAGCAGTACTTC. It codes for CASSFTRDRGPNEQYF.

This clonotype was observed many times. The chain has TRBV12-3 or TRBV12-4 and TRBJ2-5; D call uncertain. Trimming shortened V by 2 bases and J by 5 bases, and 12 bases separated the two germline ends. The length of the CDR3 is 14 residues. The CDR3 sequence: CASSLRQPGETQYF. The CDR3 DNA follows: TGTGCCAGCAGTTTACGGCAACCTGGGGAGACCCAGTACTTC.

The chain joins TRBV3-1 to TRBJ1-4; 7 positions agree with TRBD1. The CDR3 is 15 amino acids. CDR1 LGHDT and CDR2 YNNKEL come from the germline V gene (reference sequence). The ends lost 1 base at V and 8 bases at J; junction bases unmatched: 7. The CDR3 sequence is CASSQGQDRTEKLFF. CDR3 nucleotides: TGTGCCAGCAGCCAAGGCCAGGACAGGACGGAAAAACTGTTTTTT.

This clonotype was counted a few times. The chain joins TRBV5-6 to TRBJ1-2, with TRBD1 as a possible D gene (6 bases). Germline V lookup: CDR1 SGHDT, CDR2 YYEEEE. The CDR3 runs 15 residues. V shed 4 bases and J shed 3 bases, with 16 bases lying between them. DNA of the CDR3: TGTGCCAGCAGCCCCGGACAGATACACTACTATGGCTACACCTTC. Protein: CASSPGQIHYYGYTF.

The chain joins TRBV4-3 to TRBJ2-1; TRBD2 matches 8 bases. Germline V CDR1 and CDR2: LGHNA, YSLEER. The CDR3 is 16 amino acids. V gave up 0 bases and J gave up 1 base; unmatched junction bases: 2. The CDR3 region is CASSQEPSGSYNEQFF. In DNA, the CDR3 is TGCGCCAGCAGCCAAGAGCCTAGCGGGTCCTACAATGAGCAGTTCTTC.

This chain connects TRBV20-1 to TRBJ2-1; 8 nucleotides match TRBD1. CDR1 is DFQATT and CDR2 is SNEGSKA in the germline V gene (reference sequence). This CDR3 is 13 amino acids long. With V trimmed by 5 bases and J by 2 bases, 2 bases remained unmatched. CDR3 in DNA: TGCAGTGCTGCAGGGGGCACCTACAATGAGCAGTTCTTC. Encoded protein: CSAAGGTYNEQFF.

This clonotype came up a few times. V gene TRBV25-1 combines with J gene TRBJ1-2; D is ambiguous. Germline assignment: CDR1 MGHDK and CDR2 SYGVNS. CDR3 size: 16 residues. The ends were cut back, 3 bases at V and 5 bases at J, with 19 bases in the middle. The CDR3, as DNA: TGTGCCAGCAGTGACGGACCCGGGAAGGGTGGTTATGGCTACACCTTC. Its protein product is CASSDGPGKGGYGYTF.

In this sample, this clonotype turned up once. The chain has TRBV7-8 and TRBJ2-4; no clear D. Germline CDR1 SGHVS, CDR2 FQNEAQ. The V end lost 0 bases, the J end lost 13 bases, and 16 bases lay between the germline ends. The CDR3 covers 14 residues. CDR3 DNA: TGTGCCAGCAGCTTAGCTTCGTCTAGGACGGAGCAGTACTTC. Its translation is CASSLASSRTEQYF.

The chain combines TRBV6-5 with TRBJ1-1; 8 nucleotides agree with TRBD1. V gave up 2 bases and J gave up 5 bases; unmatched junction bases: 13. Germline V lookup: CDR1 MNHEY, CDR2 SVGAGI. This CDR3 is 17 amino acids long. CDR3 DNA: TGTGCCAGCAGTTACACCTGGACAGGGCGGTGGGGAACTGAAGCTTTCTTT. Residues: CASSYTWTGRWGTEAFF.

The V call is TRBV28, the J call TRBJ2-1; 11 positions match TRBD2. The J call may be mistaken, given a closer DNA end match to TRBJ2-7. The CDR3 is 19 residues long. The germline gives CDR1 MDHEN, CDR2 SYDVKM. In nucleotides, the CDR3 is TGTGCCAGCAGTTTTTCACCTTGGAGGGGGACTAGCGGATACAATGAGCAGTACTTC. Encoded protein: CASSFSPWRGTSGYNEQYF.

The chain links TRBV11-2 to TRBJ2-5; 7 bases align to TRBD2. Germline V gene data show CDR1 as SGHAT and CDR2 as FQNNGV. J gave up 3 bases and V 5 bases, and 12 bases lay outside the gene matches. The CDR3 has 16 residues. The CDR3 sequence: CASSPRGVTSKETQYF. CDR3 in DNA: TGTGCCAGCAGCCCACGGGGGGTGACGAGCAAAGAGACCCAGTACTTC.

V and J are TRBV25-1 and TRBJ1-2; 10 bases match TRBD1. With 3 bases clipped from V and 9 bases from J, the junction kept 10 bases outside the gene matches. Per the germline V gene, CDR1 is MGHDK and CDR2 is SYGVNS. The CDR3 runs 15 residues. The CDR3 DNA reads as TGTGCCAGCAGTGACTCGGGACAGGGGAATCGGCGCTACACCTTC. Residues: CASSDSGQGNRRYTF.

This clonotype has a handful of counts. The chain is built from TRBV10-3 and TRBJ1-2, with a tentative D call TRBD1 (5 bases). The germline gives CDR1 ENHRY, CDR2 SYGVKD. V was pared by 11 bases and J by 6 bases, with 22 bases between. The CDR3 extends over 14 amino acids. The CDR3 nucleotides read TGTGCCGCAAATGGGGGTGGGTTGAAAGATGGCTACACCTTC. Protein sequence: CAANGGGLKDGYTF.

The chain is built from TRBV6-2 or TRBV6-3 and TRBJ2-7, with D possibly being TRBD1 (5 bases). This CDR3 region has 10 residues. V lost 10 bases, J lost 2 bases, and 6 bases lay in between. Germline values: CDR1 MNHEY, CDR2 SVGEGT. The CDR3 loop is CATRAYEQYF. In DNA, the CDR3 is TGTGCCACCAGGGCCTACGAGCAGTACTTC.

This chain uses TRBV3-1 with TRBJ2-3, with no clear D. Germline V CDR1 and CDR2: LGHDT, YNNKEL (reference sequence). Deletions cut 4 bases from V and 9 bases from J, with 14 bases between. This CDR3 contains 13 residues. The CDR3 here is CASSLTFVGTQYF. CDR3 nucleotide sequence: TGTGCCAGCAGCCTAACTTTTGTGGGGACGCAGTATTTT.

This clonotype was recorded many times. The rearrangement joins TRBV20-1 to TRBJ2-7; no clear D gene. Trimming removed 5 bases at V and 6 bases at J, with 20 bases between. Germline CDR1 reads DFQATT; CDR2 reads SNEGSKA (reference sequence). The CDR3 covers 14 residues. In DNA, the CDR3 is TGCAGTGCTGAAGCCTTACCTCCGGACCGCGAGCAGTACTTC. Protein product: CSAEALPPDREQYF.